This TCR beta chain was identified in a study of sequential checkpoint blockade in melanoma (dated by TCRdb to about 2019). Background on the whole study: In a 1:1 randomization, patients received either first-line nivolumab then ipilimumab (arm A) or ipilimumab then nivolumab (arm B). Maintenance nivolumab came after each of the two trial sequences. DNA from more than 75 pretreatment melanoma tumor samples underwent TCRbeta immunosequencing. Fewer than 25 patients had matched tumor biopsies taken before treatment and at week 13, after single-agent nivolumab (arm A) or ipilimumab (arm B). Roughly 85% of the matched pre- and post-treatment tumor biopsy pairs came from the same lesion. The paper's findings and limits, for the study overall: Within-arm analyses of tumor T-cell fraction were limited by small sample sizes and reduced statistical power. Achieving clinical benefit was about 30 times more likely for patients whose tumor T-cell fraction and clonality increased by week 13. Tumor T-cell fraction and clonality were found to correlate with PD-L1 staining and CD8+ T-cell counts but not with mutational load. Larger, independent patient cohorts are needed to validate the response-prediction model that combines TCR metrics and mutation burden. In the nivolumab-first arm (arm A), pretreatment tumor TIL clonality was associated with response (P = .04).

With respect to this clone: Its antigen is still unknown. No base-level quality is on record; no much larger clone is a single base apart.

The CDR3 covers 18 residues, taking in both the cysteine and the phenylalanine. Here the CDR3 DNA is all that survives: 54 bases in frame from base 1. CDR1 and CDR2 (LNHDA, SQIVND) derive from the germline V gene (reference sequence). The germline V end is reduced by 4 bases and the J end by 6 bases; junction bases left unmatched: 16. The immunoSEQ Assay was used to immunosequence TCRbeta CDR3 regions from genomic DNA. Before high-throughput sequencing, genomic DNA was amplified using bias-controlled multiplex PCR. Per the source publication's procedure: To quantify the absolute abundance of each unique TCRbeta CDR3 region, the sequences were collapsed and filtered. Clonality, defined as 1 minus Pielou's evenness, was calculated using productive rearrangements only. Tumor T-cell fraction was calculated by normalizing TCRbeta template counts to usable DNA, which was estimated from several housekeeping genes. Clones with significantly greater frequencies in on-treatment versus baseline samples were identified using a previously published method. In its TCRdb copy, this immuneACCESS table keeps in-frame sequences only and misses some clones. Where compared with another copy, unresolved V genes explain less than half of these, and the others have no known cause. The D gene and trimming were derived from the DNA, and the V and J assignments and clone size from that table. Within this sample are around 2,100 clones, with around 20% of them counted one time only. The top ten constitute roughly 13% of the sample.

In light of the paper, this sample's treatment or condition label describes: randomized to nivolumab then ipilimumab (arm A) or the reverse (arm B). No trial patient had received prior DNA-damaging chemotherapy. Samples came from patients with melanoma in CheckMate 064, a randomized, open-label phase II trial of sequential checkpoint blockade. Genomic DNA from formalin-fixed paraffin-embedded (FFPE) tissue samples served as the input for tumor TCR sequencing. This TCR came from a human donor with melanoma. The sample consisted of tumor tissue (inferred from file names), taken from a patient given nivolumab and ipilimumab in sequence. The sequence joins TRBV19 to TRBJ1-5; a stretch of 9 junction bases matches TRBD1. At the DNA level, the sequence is TGTGCCAGTAGTAGCTCCCGGGTACAGGGGGCGGTCAGTCAGCCCCAGCATTTT. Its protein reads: CASSSSRVQGAVSQPQHF.